Listed here is a single TCR beta chain. Its matching antigen is unknown. The entry originates in a study of Ad26.COV2.S vaccination and SARS-CoV-2 variants. Treatment: about 20 received Ad26.COV2.S at low or high dose, single or two shots; 5 received placebo; per-sample allocation not given. At day 63 after the first vaccine or placebo injection, samples were drawn. Cohort 1b enrolled adults aged 18-55 years in Boston. An Ad26 vector carrying the Wuhan-strain SARS-CoV-2 spike served as the vaccine. TCRdb's table, derived via immunoSEQ multiplex PCR, lists solely in-frame clones and lacks some. This table has about 480,000 clones, roughly 87% appearing once. Trimming pared 9 bases from V and 3 bases from J, leaving 14 bases between. The germline gives CDR1 MNHEY, CDR2 SVGAGI. This CDR3 spans 13 amino acids. Study-wide results and limits: Individuals receiving vaccine had higher spike-specific TCR breadth than placebo recipients did. Substantial breadth was reportedly displayed by spike-specific CD8+ and CD4+ T cell responses after vaccination.

The receptor's source is a person aged 18 to 59 who received the Ad26.COV2.S COVID-19 vaccine or a placebo. The sequenced sample was peripheral blood, obtained in a trial of Ad26.COV2.S vaccine versus placebo. J is TRBJ1-1 and V is TRBV6-5; D unclear. Here the CDR3 reads CASFPNKDTEAFF. The CDR3 DNA reads TGTGCCAGTTTCCCCAATAAGGACACTGAAGCTTTCTTT.